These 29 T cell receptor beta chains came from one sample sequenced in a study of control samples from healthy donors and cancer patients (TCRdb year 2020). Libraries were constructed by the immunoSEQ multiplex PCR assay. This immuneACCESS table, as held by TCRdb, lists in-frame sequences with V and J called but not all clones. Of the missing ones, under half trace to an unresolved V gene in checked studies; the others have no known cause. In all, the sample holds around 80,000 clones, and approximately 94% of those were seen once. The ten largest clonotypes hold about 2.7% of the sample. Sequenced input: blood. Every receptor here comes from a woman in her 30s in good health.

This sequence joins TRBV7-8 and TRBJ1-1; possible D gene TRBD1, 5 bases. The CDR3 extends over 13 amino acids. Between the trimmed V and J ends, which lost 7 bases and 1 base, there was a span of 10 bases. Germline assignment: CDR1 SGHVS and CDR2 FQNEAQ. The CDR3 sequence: CASMGRANTEAFF. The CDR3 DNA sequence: TGTGCCAGCATGGGCAGGGCGAACACTGAAGCTTTCTTT. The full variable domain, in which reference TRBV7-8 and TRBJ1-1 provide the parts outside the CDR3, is GAGVSQSPRYKVAKRGQDVALRCDPISGHVSLFWYQQALGQGPEFLTYFQNEAQLDKSGLPSDRFFAERPEGSVSTLKIQRTQQEDSAVYLCASMGRANTEAFFGQGTRLTVV.

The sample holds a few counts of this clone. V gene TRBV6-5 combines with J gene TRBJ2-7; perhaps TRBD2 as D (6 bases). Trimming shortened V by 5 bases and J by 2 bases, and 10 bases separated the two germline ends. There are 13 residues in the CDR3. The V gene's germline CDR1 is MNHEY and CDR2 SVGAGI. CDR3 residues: CASSRDSAYEQYF. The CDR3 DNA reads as TGTGCCAGCAGTAGGGACTCTGCCTACGAGCAGTACTTC.

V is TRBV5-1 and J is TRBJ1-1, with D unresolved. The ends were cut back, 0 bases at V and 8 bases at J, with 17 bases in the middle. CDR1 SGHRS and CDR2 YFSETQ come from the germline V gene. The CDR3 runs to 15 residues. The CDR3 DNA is TGCGCCAGCAGCTTGGAAAAAACATTCCCTAGGGAAGCTTTCTTT. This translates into CASSLEKTFPREAFF.

For the CDR3, the DNA is TGCGCCAGCAAGGAAGACAGATCCGAGGGGCCCCAGCATTTT. It yields the protein CASKEDRSEGPQHF. This rearrangement joins TRBV10-2 to TRBJ1-5; a weak D match, TRBD1 (5 bases). V was shortened by 7 bases and J by 9 bases, with 19 bases between the two germline ends. Germline V gene data show CDR1 as WSHSY and CDR2 as SAAADI. The CDR3 consists of 14 residues.

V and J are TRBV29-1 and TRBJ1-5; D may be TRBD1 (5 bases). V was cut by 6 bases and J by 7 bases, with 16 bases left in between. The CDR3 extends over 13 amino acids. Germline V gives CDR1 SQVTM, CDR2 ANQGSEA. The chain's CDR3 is CSVWTAGGQPQHF. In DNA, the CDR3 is TGCAGCGTGTGGACGGCCGGGGGGCAGCCCCAGCATTTT.

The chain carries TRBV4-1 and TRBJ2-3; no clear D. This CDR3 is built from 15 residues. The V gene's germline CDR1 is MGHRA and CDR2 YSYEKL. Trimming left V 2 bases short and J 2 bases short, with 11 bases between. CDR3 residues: CASSQRRQDTDTQYF. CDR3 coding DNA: TGCGCCAGCAGCCAAAGACGGCAGGACACAGATACGCAGTATTTT.

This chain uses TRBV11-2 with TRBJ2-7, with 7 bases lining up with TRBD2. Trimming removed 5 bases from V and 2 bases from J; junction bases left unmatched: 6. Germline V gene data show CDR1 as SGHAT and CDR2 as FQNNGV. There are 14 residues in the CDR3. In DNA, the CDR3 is TGTGCCAGCAGCCGGGACTACACGACCTACGAGCAGTACGTC. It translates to CASSRDYTTYEQYV.

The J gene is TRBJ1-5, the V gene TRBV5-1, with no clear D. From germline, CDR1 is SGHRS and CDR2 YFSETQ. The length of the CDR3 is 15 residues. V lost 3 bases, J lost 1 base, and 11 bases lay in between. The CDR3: CASSWDNGSNQPQHF. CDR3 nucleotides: TGCGCCAGCAGCTGGGATAATGGAAGCAATCAGCCCCAGCATTTT.

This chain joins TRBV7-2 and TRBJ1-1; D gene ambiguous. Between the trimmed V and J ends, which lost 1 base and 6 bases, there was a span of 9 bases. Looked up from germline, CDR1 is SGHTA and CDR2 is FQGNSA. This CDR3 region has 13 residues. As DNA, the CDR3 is TGTGCCAGCAGCTTAGTTATCCCGGCTGAAGCTTTCTTT. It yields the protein CASSLVIPAEAFF.

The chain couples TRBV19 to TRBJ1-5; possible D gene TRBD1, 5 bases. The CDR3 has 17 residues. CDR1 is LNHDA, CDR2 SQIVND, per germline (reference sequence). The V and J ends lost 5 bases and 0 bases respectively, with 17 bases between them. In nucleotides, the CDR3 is TGTGCCAGTAGTGCCCTGACGAGGGGAGGTAGCAATCAGCCCCAGCATTTT. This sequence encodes CASSALTRGGSNQPQHF.

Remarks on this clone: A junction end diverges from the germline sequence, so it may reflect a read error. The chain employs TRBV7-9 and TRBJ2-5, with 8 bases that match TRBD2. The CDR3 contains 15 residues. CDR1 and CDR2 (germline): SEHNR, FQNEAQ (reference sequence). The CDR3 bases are TGTGCCAGCAGCTCCCGCCCACCCGAAACCCGGGGGGGGGACTTC. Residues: CASSSRPPETRGGDF.

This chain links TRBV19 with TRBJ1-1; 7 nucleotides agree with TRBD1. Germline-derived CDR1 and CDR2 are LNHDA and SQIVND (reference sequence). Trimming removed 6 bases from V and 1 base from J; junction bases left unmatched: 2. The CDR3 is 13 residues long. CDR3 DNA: TGTGCCAGTAGGCCAGGGGGGAACACTGAAGCTTTCTTT. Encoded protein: CASRPGGNTEAFF.

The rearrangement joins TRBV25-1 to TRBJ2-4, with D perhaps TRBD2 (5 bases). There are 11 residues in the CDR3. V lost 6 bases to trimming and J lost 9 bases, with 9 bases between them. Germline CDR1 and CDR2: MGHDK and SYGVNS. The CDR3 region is CASSSGIIQYF. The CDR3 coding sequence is TGTGCCAGCAGCAGCGGAATCATTCAGTACTTC.

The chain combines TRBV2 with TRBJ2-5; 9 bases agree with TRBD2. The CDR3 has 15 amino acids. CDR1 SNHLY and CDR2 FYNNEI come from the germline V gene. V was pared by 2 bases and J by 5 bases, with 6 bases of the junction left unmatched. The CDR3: CASSELSAGGETQYF. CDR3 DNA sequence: TGTGCCAGCAGTGAATTATCAGCGGGGGGCGAGACCCAGTACTTC.

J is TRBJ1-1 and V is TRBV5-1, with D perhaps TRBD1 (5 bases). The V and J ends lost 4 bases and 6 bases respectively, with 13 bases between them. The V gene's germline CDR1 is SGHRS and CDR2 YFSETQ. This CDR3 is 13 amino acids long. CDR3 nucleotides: TGCGCCAGCAGCCAGCACGGGGGGGCTGAAGCTTTCTTT. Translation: CASSQHGGAEAFF.

Here the CDR3 reads CASGLRAGNTDTQYF. The CDR3 region has the DNA TGTGCCAGCGGCCTTAGGGCGGGAAACACAGATACGCAGTATTTT. J is TRBJ2-3 and V is TRBV7-8; perhaps TRBD2 as D (6 bases). The CDR3 has 15 residues. Trimming removed 8 bases from V and 2 bases from J, with 17 bases in between. Germline CDR1 and CDR2: SGHVS and FQNEAQ.

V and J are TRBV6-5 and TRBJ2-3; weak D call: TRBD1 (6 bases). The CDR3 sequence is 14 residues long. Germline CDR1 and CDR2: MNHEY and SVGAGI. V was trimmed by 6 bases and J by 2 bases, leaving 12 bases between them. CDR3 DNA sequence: TGTGCCAGCAGATTACAGGGTTCCACAGATACGCAGTATTTT. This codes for CASRLQGSTDTQYF.

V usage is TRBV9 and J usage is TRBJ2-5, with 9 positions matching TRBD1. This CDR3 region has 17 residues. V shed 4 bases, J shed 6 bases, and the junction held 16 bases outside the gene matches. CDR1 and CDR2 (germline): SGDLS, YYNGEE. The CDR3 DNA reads TGTGCCAGCAGCCTAGACGCCGGGACAGGGAATGTGAAGACCCAGTACTTC. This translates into CASSLDAGTGNVKTQYF.

The CDR3 DNA reads TGTGCCAGTAGTGAAAGGACAGGGGGCTTGTTCACAGATACGCAGTATTTT. Translated: CASSERTGGLFTDTQYF. The chain carries TRBV19 and TRBJ2-3, with TRBD1 matching 11 bases. The V gene end was trimmed by 5 bases and the J gene end by 2 bases; junction bases not matched to a gene: 9. CDR1 and CDR2 from the germline V gene are LNHDA and SQIVND (reference sequence). The length of the CDR3 is 17 residues.

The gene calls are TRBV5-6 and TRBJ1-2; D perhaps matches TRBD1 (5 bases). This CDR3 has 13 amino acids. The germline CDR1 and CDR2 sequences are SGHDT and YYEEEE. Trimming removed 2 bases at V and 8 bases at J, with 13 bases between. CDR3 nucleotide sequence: TGTGCCAGCAGCTTCCAGGGTTCGTCGGGCTACACCTTC. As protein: CASSFQGSSGYTF.

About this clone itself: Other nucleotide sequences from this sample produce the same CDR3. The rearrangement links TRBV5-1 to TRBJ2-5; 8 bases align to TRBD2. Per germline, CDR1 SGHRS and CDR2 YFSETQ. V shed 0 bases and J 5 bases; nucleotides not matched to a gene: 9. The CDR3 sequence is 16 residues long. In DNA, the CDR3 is TGCGCCAGCAGCTTGGGTGGCGGGGGGCCTGAGGAGACCCAGTACTTC. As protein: CASSLGGGGPEETQYF.

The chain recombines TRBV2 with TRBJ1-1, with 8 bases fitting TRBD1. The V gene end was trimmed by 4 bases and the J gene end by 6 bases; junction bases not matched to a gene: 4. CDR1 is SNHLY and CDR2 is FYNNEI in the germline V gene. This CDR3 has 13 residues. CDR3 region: CASSGQGLPEAFF. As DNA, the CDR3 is TGTGCCAGCAGTGGACAGGGGCTGCCTGAAGCTTTCTTT.

The CDR3 bases are TGTGCCAGCAGCTTCCCGGGACAGGGAATAACAGATACGCAGTATTTT. This translates into CASSFPGQGITDTQYF. The chain links TRBV7-9 to TRBJ2-3; the match to TRBD1 covers 9 bases. V gave up 3 bases and J gave up 3 bases; unmatched junction bases: 7. Germline CDR1 SEHNR, CDR2 FQNEAQ (reference sequence). CDR3 size: 16 residues.

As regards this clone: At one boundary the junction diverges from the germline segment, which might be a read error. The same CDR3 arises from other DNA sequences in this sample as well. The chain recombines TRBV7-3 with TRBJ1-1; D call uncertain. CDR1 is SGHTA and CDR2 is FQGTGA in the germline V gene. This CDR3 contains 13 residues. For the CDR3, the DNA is TGTGCCAGCAGCGGCCAGGTGAACACTGAAGCCTTCTTT. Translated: CASSGQVNTEAFF. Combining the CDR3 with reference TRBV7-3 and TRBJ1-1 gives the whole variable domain GAGVSQTPSNKVTEKGKYVELRCDPISGHTALYWYRQSLGQGPEFLIYFQGTGAADDSGLPNDRFFAVRPEGSVSTLKIQRTERGDSAVYLCASSGQVNTEAFFGQGTRLTVV.

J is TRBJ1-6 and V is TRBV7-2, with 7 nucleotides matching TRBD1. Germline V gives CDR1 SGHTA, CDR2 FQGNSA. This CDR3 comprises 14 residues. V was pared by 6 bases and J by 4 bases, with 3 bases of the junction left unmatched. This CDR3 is CASRYRGYNSPLHF. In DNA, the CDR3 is TGTGCCAGCAGATACAGGGGTTATAATTCACCCCTCCACTTT.

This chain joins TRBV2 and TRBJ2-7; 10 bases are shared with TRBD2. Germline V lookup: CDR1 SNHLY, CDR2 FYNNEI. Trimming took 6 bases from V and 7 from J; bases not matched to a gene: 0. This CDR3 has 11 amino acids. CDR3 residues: CASRTSGEQYF. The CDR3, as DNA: TGTGCCAGCAGGACTAGCGGGGAGCAGTACTTC.

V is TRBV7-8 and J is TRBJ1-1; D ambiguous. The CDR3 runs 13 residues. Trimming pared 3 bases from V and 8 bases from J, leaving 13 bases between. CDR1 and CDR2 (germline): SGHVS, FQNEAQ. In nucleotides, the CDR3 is TGTGCCAGCAGCTTGGTACGGGTCGAGGAAGCTTTCTTT. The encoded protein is CASSLVRVEEAFF.

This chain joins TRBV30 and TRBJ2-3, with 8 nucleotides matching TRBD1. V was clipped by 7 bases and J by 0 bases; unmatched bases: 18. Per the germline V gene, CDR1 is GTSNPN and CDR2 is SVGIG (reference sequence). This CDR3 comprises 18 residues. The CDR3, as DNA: TGTGCCTCACTCAGGGGGCCCTCAGCTTTTTCTAGCACAGATACGCAGTATTTT. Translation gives CASLRGPSAFSSTDTQYF.

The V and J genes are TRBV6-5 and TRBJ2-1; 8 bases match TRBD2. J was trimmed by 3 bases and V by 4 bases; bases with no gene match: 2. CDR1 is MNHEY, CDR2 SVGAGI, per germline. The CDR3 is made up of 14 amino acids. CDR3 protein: CASSLAGGYNEQFF. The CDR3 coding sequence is TGTGCCAGCAGTTTGGCGGGGGGCTACAATGAGCAGTTCTTC.